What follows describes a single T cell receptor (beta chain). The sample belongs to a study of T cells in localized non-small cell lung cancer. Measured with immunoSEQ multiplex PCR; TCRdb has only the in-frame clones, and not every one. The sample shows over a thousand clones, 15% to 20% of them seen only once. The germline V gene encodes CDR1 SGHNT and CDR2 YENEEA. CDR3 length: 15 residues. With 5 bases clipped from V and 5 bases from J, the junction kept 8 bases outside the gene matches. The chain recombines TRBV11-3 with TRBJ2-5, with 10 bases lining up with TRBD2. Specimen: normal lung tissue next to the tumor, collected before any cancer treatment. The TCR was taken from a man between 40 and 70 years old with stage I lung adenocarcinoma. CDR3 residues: CASSLLAGVAETQYF. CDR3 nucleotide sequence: TGTGCCAGCAGCCTTCTAGCGGGAGTGGCCGAGACCCAGTACTTC.